The 15 T cell receptor beta chains below come from one sample, sequenced in a study of blood T cells in healthy people across ages. Sample-barcoded 5' priming and a J-beta primer mix drove a second PCR of roughly 6 to 12 cycles. From the 5' RACE reads, TCRdb called clonotypes with MiXCR, one entry per CDR3 protein. The sample has 790,000 or so distinct CDR3 sequences, about 45% seen once. The material sequenced was blood. The receptors here all came from a man older than 75 in good health.

This clonotype was observed a few times. V and J are TRBV7-2 and TRBJ2-3, with 7 bases lining up with TRBD2. The trim removed 1 base at V and 2 bases at J, leaving 6 bases unmatched. CDR1 is SGHTA and CDR2 is FQGNSA in the germline V gene. The length of the CDR3 is 16 residues. CDR3 sequence: CASSLGGGAPTDTQYF. The CDR3, as DNA: TGTGCCAGCAGCTTAGGGGGAGGGGCCCCCACAGATACGCAGTATTTT.

The chain recombines TRBV20-1 with TRBJ2-5; D not certain. The J call is uncertain, as TRBJ2-7 better fits the DNA end. The CDR3 has 14 residues. CDR1 DFQATT and CDR2 SNEGSKA come from the germline V gene (reference sequence). Here the CDR3 reads CSGSQAQKYYEQYF. For the CDR3, the DNA is TGCAGCGGGTCTCAGGCGCAAAAATACTACGAGCAGTACTTC.

This clonotype appeared once. V and J are TRBV20-1 and TRBJ1-5, with unresolved D. This CDR3 is 13 amino acids long. Germline V CDR1 and CDR2: DFQATT, SNEGSKA (reference sequence). Trimming pared 1 base from V and 3 bases from J, leaving 7 bases between. The CDR3 region is CSARGSYNQPQHF. For the CDR3, the DNA is TGCAGTGCTAGAGGGAGCTACAATCAGCCCCAGCATTTT.

The genes are TRBV27 and TRBJ2-1, with D possibly matching TRBD2 (6 bases). CDR1 MNHEY and CDR2 SMNVEV come from the germline V gene (reference sequence). The CDR3 covers 15 residues. V lost 0 bases, J lost 2 bases, and 8 bases lay in between. CDR3 residues: CASSLSSGAYNEQFF. DNA for the CDR3: TGTGCCAGCAGTTTATCATCGGGGGCCTACAATGAGCAGTTCTTC.

The chain couples TRBV20-1 to TRBJ2-7; possibly TRBD2 for D (6 bases). The CDR3 spans 13 residues. The germline V gene has CDR1 DFQATT and CDR2 SNEGSKA (reference sequence). The germline V and J ends were trimmed by 5 bases and 0 bases, with 11 bases remaining between them. DNA of the CDR3: TGCAGTGCTCCGAGCGGGTCCTCCTACGAGCAGTACTTC. Translating it yields CSAPSGSSYEQYF.

The chain couples TRBV4-3 to TRBJ2-3, with 7 nucleotides matching TRBD1. The length of the CDR3 is 15 residues. Germline V gene sequence: CDR1 LGHNA, CDR2 YSLEER. The junction had 8 bases not matched to a gene; V was cut back by 3 bases and J by 5 bases. The CDR3 region is CASSHDRVGGDTQYF. The CDR3 bases are TGCGCCAGCAGCCATGACAGGGTTGGTGGAGATACGCAGTATTTT.

This clonotype was seen only a few times. The CDR3 reads CSARSLGGQGRDGYTF. The CDR3 DNA reads as TGCAGTGCTAGATCCCTTGGGGGACAGGGGCGTGATGGCTACACCTTC. This rearrangement joins TRBV20-1 to TRBJ1-2; 10 nucleotides agree with TRBD1. Trimming cost V 2 bases and J 6 bases; bases outside gene matches: 12. This CDR3 has 16 residues. Germline assignment: CDR1 DFQATT and CDR2 SNEGSKA (reference sequence).

The chain joins TRBV28 to TRBJ2-3, with D uncertain. The CDR3 extends over 11 amino acids. CDR1 MDHEN and CDR2 SYDVKM come from the germline V gene. V lost 5 bases and J lost 8, with 8 bases in between. Here the CDR3 reads CASSPLSTQYF. The CDR3 region has the DNA TGTGCCAGCAGTCCCCTTTCTACGCAGTATTTT.

The V and J genes are TRBV14 and TRBJ1-1; D remains unclear. CDR3 length: 13 amino acids. CDR1 is SGHDN, CDR2 FVKESK, per germline. The V end lost 1 base, the J end lost 1 base, and 4 bases lay between the germline ends. The CDR3: CASSQVWNTEAFF. In DNA, the CDR3 is TGTGCCAGCAGCCAAGTCTGGAACACTGAAGCTTTCTTT.

This clonotype turned up a few times. This chain connects TRBV28 to TRBJ2-1; 9 positions agree with TRBD2. Germline V gene sequence: CDR1 MDHEN, CDR2 SYDVKM. The ends lost 5 bases at V and 4 bases at J; junction bases unmatched: 12. This CDR3 spans 17 amino acids. The CDR3 sequence: CASSPPQRTSAYNEQFF. As DNA, the CDR3 is TGTGCCAGCAGTCCCCCTCAAAGGACTAGCGCGTACAATGAGCAGTTCTTC.

The J gene is TRBJ1-1, the V gene TRBV3-1; D not certain. V was pared by 4 bases and J by 2 bases, with 11 bases between. Per the germline V gene, CDR1 is LGHDT and CDR2 is YNNKEL (reference sequence). This CDR3 is built from 14 residues. CDR3 DNA: TGTGCCAGCAGCCTGAATCAAGATAACACTGAAGCTTTCTTT. Translation gives CASSLNQDNTEAFF.

Notes on this clonotype: This clone may be a read error of a much larger clone one base away. The rearrangement joins TRBV3-1 to TRBJ2-1; 10 bases line up with TRBD2. Germline V CDR1 and CDR2: LGHDT, YNNKEL (reference sequence). The CDR3 runs to 14 residues. V gave up 1 base and J gave up 6 bases; unmatched junction bases: 0. Written as DNA, the CDR3 is TGTGCCAGCAGCCAAGGGACTAGCGGCAATGAGCAGTTCTTC. It translates to CASSQGTSGNEQFF.

In this sample, this clonotype turned up once. A much larger clonotype is one base distant, so this may be a read error. The chain recombines TRBV5-6 with TRBJ2-5, with TRBD2 as a possible D gene (6 bases). CDR1 and CDR2 (germline): SGHDT, YYEEEE. The CDR3 runs to 14 residues. V was trimmed by 4 bases and J by 5 bases, leaving 15 bases between them. The CDR3 sequence: CASSVPGVRETQYF. DNA for the CDR3: TGTGCCAGCAGCGTGCCGGGAGTAAGGGAGACCCAGTACTTC.

The chain is built from TRBV7-2 and TRBJ2-7; possible D gene TRBD1, 7 bases. Germline V CDR1 and CDR2: SGHTA, FQGNSA. Trimming pared 5 bases from V and 4 bases from J, leaving 15 bases between. The CDR3 extends over 14 amino acids. Here the CDR3 DNA reads TGTGCCAGCAGCCCCGGGACAGCGGGTTACGAGCAGTACTTC. Translated: CASSPGTAGYEQYF.

J is TRBJ2-5 and V is TRBV27; TRBD2 matches at 12 bases. The junction had 5 bases not matched to a gene; V was cut back by 5 bases and J by 4 bases. The CDR3 extends over 15 amino acids. Germline loops: CDR1 MNHEY, CDR2 SMNVEV (reference sequence). Here the CDR3 reads CASSPTSGRTETQYF. The CDR3, as DNA: TGTGCCAGCAGTCCGACTAGCGGGAGAACAGAGACCCAGTACTTC.